The entry below gives a single TCR beta chain sequence along with its context. This specimen comes from a study of blood T cell repertoires in COVID-19. About the study: Sources were T cells, B-cell-depleted T cells, or PBMCs; the material itself was cDNA or gDNA.

Profiling relied on immunoSEQ multiplex PCR, and the TCRdb table lists in-frame clones only, not all of them. The table includes around 200,000 clones, around 88% detected once. CDR3 length: 15 residues. The V and J ends lost 2 bases and 2 bases respectively, with 14 bases between them. Germline loops: CDR1 SQVTM, CDR2 ANQGSEA. The sequence derives from a man aged 35 to 55 with acute COVID-19. The source material was PBMCs or T cells enriched from blood (not recorded which). J is TRBJ2-3 and V is TRBV29-1, with TRBD2 as a possible D gene (5 bases). Here the CDR3 reads CSVEWRMGNTDTQYF. CDR3 nucleotide sequence: TGCAGCGTTGAATGGAGGATGGGGAACACAGATACGCAGTATTTT.